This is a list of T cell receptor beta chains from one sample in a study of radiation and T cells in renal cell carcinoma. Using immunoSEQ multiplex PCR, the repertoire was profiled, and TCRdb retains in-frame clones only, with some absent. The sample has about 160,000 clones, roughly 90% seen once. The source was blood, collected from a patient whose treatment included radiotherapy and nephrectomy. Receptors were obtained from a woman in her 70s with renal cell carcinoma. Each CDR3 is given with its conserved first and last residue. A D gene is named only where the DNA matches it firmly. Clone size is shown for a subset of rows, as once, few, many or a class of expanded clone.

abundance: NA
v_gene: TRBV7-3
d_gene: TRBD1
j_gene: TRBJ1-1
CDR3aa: CASSMTGGTEAFF
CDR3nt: TGTGCCAGCAGCATGACAGGGGGCACTGAAGCTTTCTTT

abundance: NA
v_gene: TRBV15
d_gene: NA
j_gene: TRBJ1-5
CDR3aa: CATSRDSSNQPQHF
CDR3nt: TGTGCCACCAGCAGGGACAGTAGCAATCAGCCCCAGCATTTT

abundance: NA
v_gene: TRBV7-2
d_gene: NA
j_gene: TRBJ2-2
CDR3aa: CASSLVGGNTGELFF
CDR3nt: TGTGCCAGCAGCTTAGTCGGGGGGAACACCGGGGAGCTGTTTTTT

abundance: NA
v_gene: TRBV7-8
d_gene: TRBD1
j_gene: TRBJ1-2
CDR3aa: CASSSGQGDYGYTF
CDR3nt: TGTGCCAGCAGCTCCGGACAGGGGGACTATGGCTACACCTTC

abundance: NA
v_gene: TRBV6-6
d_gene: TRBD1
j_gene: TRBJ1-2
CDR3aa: CASRITGEGGYTF
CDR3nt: TGTGCCAGCAGGATAACAGGGGAGGGTGGCTACACCTTC

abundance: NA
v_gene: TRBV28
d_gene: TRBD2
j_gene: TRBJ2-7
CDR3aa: CASSLSGTSEHEQYF
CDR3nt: TGTGCCAGCAGTTTATCGGGGACTAGCGAACACGAGCAGTACTTC

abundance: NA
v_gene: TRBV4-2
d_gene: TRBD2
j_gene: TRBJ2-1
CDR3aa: CASSRGPASGGIGSYNEQFF
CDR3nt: TGTGCCAGCAGCAGAGGTCCGGCTAGCGGGGGTATTGGGTCCTACAATGAGCAGTTCTTC

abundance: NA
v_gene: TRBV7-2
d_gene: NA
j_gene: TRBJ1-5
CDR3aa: CASSLDRRSNQPQHF
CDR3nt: TGTGCCAGCAGCTTAGACAGAAGGAGCAATCAGCCCCAGCATTTT

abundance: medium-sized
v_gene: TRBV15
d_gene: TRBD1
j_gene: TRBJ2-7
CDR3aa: CATSRDRDSTYEQYF
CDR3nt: TGTGCCACCAGCAGAGATAGGGACAGTACCTACGAGCAGTACTTC

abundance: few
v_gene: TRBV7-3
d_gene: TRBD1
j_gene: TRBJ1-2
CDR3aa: CASSPTGGKGGYTF
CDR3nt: TGTGCCAGCAGCCCGACAGGGGGTAAAGGCGGCTACACCTTC

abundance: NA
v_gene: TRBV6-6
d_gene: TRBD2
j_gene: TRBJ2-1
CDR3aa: CASRVAGGSGEQFF
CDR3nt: TGTGCCAGCAGAGTAGCGGGGGGGTCCGGTGAGCAGTTCTTC

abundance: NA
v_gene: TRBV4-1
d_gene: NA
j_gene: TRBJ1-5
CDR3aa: CASSQDRFGPLGQPQHF
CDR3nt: TGCGCCAGCAGCCAAGATCGTTTCGGGCCCTTAGGACAGCCCCAGCATTTT

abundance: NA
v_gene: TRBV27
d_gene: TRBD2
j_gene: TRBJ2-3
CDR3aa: CASSSQRGGVADTQYF
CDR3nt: TGTGCCAGCAGTTCCCAGCGCGGGGGGGTCGCAGATACGCAGTATTTT

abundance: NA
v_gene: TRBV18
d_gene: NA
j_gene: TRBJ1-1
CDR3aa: CASSPPTGGNTEAFF
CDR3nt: TGTGCCAGCTCACCTCCGACAGGAGGGAACACTGAAGCTTTCTTT

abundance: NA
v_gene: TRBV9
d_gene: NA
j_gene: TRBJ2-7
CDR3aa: CASSRRDYEQYF
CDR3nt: TGTGCCAGCAGCCGTCGGGACTACGAGCAGTACTTC

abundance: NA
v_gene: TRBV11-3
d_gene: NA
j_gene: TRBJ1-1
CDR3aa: CASSSPGPSTVTEAFF
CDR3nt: TGTGCCAGCAGCTCACCGGGCCCCAGCACTGTCACTGAAGCTTTCTTT